The sequence of this T cell receptor (beta chain) was determined in a study of response to subunit inactivated influenza vaccine. Study-wide results and limits: A suggestion made by the authors is that each seasonal influenza vaccination recruits few new T cells.

TCRdb re-called the RT-PCR reads with MiXCR, one entry per CDR3 protein. The sample carries 860,000 or so distinct CDR3 sequences, 21% recorded once. The V and J ends lost 5 bases and 7 bases, in that order; junction bases with no gene match: 9. There are 15 residues in the CDR3. Germline CDR1 and CDR2: SGHTA and FQGNSA. To note about this clonotype: Antigen: not known.

The chain combines TRBV7-2 with TRBJ2-1; TRBD1 agrees at 9 bases. The clonotype was recovered from a man in his fifties who received an inactivated influenza vaccine. Sequences were derived from PBMCs from blood, sampled about 5 days after vaccination. CDR3 sequence (DNA): TGTGCCAGCAGCGGACGACAGGGGGAGAGGAATGAGCAGTTCTTC. Translated: CASSGRQGERNEQFF.